The sequence of this T cell receptor (beta chain) was determined in a study of blood T cell repertoires in COVID-19. Data came from immunoSEQ multiplex PCR; TCRdb stores just in-frame clones and leaves some out. The table has roughly 260,000 clones, about nine tenths seen once. Trimming removed 4 bases from V and 4 bases from J; junction bases left unmatched: 8. Germline CDR1 and CDR2: SGDLS and YYNGEE. This CDR3 is built from 15 residues. The sequence derives from a woman between 18 and 29 years old who had recovered from COVID-19. This chain uses TRBV9 with TRBJ1-3, with 7 nucleotides matching TRBD1. The sequenced sample was PBMCs or T cells enriched from blood (not recorded which). The chain's CDR3 is CASSSGTAHGNTIYF. As DNA, the CDR3 is TGTGCCAGCAGCTCTGGGACAGCTCACGGAAACACCATATATTTT.